This T cell receptor (beta chain) originates from a study of response to subunit inactivated influenza vaccine (dated by TCRdb to 2017 to 2018). Notes on the research overall: The study used deep quantitative T cell receptor repertoire profiling to track responses to a trivalent subunit inactivated influenza vaccine.

Trimming takes 8 bases from V and 1 base from J, and the germline ends sit 15 bases apart. CDR1 is given as WSHSY and CDR2 as SAAADI, both from the germline V gene. The CDR3 holds 14 amino acids from the cysteine to the phenylalanine. Only the CDR3 DNA is retained, 42 bases long and in frame from the first base. This clonotype showed up many times. Its antigen remains undetermined. No clone much larger than this one lies a single base away; base qualities are absent. Libraries were made using RT-PCR. Sequencing used an Illumina HiSeq 2500. TCRdb redid the processing of the public reads, applying fastp at Q25 and MiXCR, and retained in-frame beta chains. All rows with the same CDR3 protein become a single entry with the most common DNA and genes. The sample records under 500,000 distinct CDR3 sequences, 9.5% to 13% of which are singletons. About 12% of the sample rests with the top ten. The time point label of this sample denotes: 45 to 55 days after influenza vaccine administration.

The full study reports these points: According to the authors, only a limited number of new T cells may be recruited by each seasonal influenza vaccination.

Material: PBMCs from blood, obtained 45 days after vaccination. The origin of this receptor is a middle-aged man who received an inactivated influenza vaccine. Donor details come from another sample of the same person, matched by shared clones. The chain links TRBV10-2 with TRBJ2-7; the D region possibly corresponds to TRBD2 (6 bases align). The CDR3 region reads CASLSSDTSYEQYF. Read as DNA, the sequence is TGCGCCAGCTTGTCTAGCGACACATCCTACGAGCAGTACTTC.